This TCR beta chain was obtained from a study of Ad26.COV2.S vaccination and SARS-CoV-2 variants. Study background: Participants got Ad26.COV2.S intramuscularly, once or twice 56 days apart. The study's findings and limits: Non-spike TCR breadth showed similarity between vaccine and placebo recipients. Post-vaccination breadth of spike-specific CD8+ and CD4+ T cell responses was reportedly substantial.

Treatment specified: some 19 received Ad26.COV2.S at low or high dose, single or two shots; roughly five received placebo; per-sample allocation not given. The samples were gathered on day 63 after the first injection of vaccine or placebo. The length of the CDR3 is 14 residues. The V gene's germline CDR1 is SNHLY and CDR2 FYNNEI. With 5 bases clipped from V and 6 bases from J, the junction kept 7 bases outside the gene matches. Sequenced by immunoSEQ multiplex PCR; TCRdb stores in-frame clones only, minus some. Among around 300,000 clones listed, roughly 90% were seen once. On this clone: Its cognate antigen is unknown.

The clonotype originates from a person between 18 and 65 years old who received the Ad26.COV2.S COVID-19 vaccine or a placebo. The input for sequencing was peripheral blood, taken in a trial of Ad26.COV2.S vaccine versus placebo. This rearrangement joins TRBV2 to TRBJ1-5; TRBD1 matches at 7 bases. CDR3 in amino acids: CASSTGVGGQPQHF. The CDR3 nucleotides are TGTGCCAGCAGTACAGGGGTCGGGGGTCAGCCCCAGCATTTT.